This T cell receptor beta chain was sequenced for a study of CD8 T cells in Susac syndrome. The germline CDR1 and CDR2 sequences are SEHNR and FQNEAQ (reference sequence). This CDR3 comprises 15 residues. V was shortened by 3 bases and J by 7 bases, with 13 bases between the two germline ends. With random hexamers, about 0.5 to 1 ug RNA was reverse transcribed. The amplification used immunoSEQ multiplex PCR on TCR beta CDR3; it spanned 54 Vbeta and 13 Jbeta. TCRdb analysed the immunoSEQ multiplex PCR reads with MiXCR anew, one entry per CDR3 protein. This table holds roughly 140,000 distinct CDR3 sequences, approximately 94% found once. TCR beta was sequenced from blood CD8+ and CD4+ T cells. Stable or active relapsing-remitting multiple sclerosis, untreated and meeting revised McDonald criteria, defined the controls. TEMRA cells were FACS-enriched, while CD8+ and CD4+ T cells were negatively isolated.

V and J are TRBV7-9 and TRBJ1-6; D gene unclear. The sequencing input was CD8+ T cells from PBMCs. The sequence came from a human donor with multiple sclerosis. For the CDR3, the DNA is TGTGCCAGCAGCTTTCCCGTGGGCGGGAATTCACCCCTCCACTTT. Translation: CASSFPVGGNSPLHF.